Listed below are T cell receptor beta chains from one sample, sequenced in a study of blood T cell repertoires in COVID-19. Assay used: immunoSEQ multiplex PCR; TCRdb lists only in-frame clones, some missing. This table holds about 180,000 clones, 80% to 85% found once. The sequencing sample was made of peripheral blood. The origin of the receptors is a woman between 65 and 79 years old with COVID-19, enrolled during active disease. Both conserved end residues are part of each CDR3. D genes are given only for firm matches. Clone size is stated in some rows and not others, as once, few, many or a class when expanded.

TRBJ1-3,TRBV18,once,NA,CASSQYEGGLGNTIYF,TGTGCCAGCTCACAATACGAGGGAGGACTAGGAAACACCATATATTTT
TRBJ1-2,TRBV20-1,NA,TRBD1,CSASFSQGAIDGYTF,TGCAGTGCTAGTTTCTCGCAGGGGGCGATAGATGGCTACACCTTC
TRBJ1-2,TRBV18,once,NA,CASSPITGMGYGYTF,TGTGCCAGCTCACCGATCACAGGGATGGGCTATGGCTACACCTTC
TRBJ2-5,TRBV11-2,few,TRBD1,CASSLQGAVGETQYF,TGTGCCAGCAGCTTACAGGGGGCTGTTGGAGAGACCCAGTACTTC
TRBJ2-7,TRBV6-2/TRBV6-3,few,TRBD1,CASSYLGQEIYEQYF,TGTGCCAGCAGTTACTTGGGACAGGAGATCTACGAGCAGTACTTC
TRBJ1-2,TRBV5-1,NA,TRBD1,CASSSGDRGLGYTF,TGCGCCAGCAGCTCTGGGGACAGGGGGCTTGGCTACACCTTC
TRBJ2-3,TRBV4-3,NA,TRBD2,CASSPYLSGRVSDTQYF,TGCGCCAGCAGTCCTTACCTTAGCGGGAGAGTCTCAGATACGCAGTATTTT
TRBJ2-1,TRBV5-1,NA,TRBD2,CASSPTSGQGNEQFF,TGCGCCAGCAGCCCGACTAGCGGACAAGGAAATGAGCAGTTCTTC
TRBJ2-1,TRBV3-1/TRBV3-2,once,NA,CASSHGGLPYNEQFF,TGTGCCAGCAGCCATGGCGGGCTGCCCTACAATGAGCAGTTCTTC
TRBJ2-3,TRBV6-5,NA,NA,CASTSGNTDTQYF,TGTGCCAGCACCAGCGGCAACACAGATACGCAGTATTTT
TRBJ2-7,TRBV4-3,NA,TRBD1,CASSRTGGSESSYEQYF,TGCGCCAGCAGCCGGACAGGGGGCAGCGAAAGCTCCTACGAGCAGTACTTC
TRBJ1-6,TRBV27,NA,NA,CASSYVAGVNNSPLHF,TGTGCCAGCAGTTACGTGGCGGGAGTAAATAATTCACCCCTCCACTTT
TRBJ2-5,TRBV29-1,once,TRBD1,CSVAGGQETQYF,TGCAGCGTTGCAGGGGGCCAAGAGACCCAGTACTTC
TRBJ1-2,TRBV7-8,NA,NA,CASSLATLRSGGYTF,TGTGCCAGCAGCTTAGCGACTCTCCGGTCGGGTGGCTACACCTTC
TRBJ2-1,TRBV29-1,NA,TRBD2,CSVNLAVYNEQFF,TGCAGCGTGAACCTAGCGGTATACAATGAGCAGTTCTTC
TRBJ2-7,TRBV3-1/TRBV3-2,NA,TRBD2,CASSQERLAGHHWRSEQYF,TGTGCCAGCAGCCAAGAAAGGCTAGCGGGACACCACTGGCGGAGCGAGCAGTACTTC
TRBJ1-2,TRBV6-5,NA,NA,CASSPLRAPDYGYTF,TGTGCCAGCAGTCCACTCAGGGCCCCCGACTATGGCTACACCTTC
TRBJ1-2,TRBV5-1,NA,TRBD1,CASSLEWQGGGYTF,TGCGCCAGCAGCTTGGAATGGCAGGGGGGTGGCTACACCTTC
TRBJ1-5,TRBV7-9,few,NA,CASSPKGDRNQPQHF,TGTGCCAGCAGCCCAAAAGGGGATCGCAATCAGCCCCAGCATTTT
TRBJ1-1,TRBV28,once,NA,CASSLSGNTEAFF,TGTGCCAGCAGTTTGTCGGGGAACACTGAAGCTTTCTTT
TRBJ2-7,TRBV4-1,few,NA,CAPPEGYPYEQYF,TGCGCCCCTCCGGAGGGCTACCCCTACGAGCAGTACTTC
TRBJ1-1,TRBV30,NA,TRBD1,CAWRVRDRGSTEAFF,TGTGCCTGGAGGGTCCGAGACAGGGGTTCCACTGAAGCTTTCTTT
TRBJ2-1,TRBV19,NA,TRBD2,CASGGSGRGSYNEQFF,TGTGCCTCCGGGGGTAGCGGGAGAGGGTCCTACAATGAGCAGTTCTTC
TRBJ2-1,TRBV7-3,few,TRBD2,CASSFTSGRAPNEQFF,TGTGCCAGCAGCTTTACTAGCGGGAGGGCCCCAAATGAGCAGTTCTTC
TRBJ1-4,TRBV7-8,many,NA,CASSLGGLGEKLFF,TGTGCCAGCAGCTTAGGGGGGCTTGGTGAAAAACTGTTTTTT
TRBJ1-6,TRBV6-6,NA,NA,CASSSVAGSPLHF,TGTGCCAGCAGTTCCGTAGCTGGATCACCCCTCCACTTT
TRBJ2-5,TRBV15,few,NA,CATSRATSRETQYF,TGTGCCACCAGCAGGGCGACTAGTCGAGAGACCCAGTACTTC
TRBJ2-1,TRBV3-1/TRBV3-2,NA,TRBD2,CASSPINLAGGSNEQFF,TGTGCCAGCAGCCCGATTAATTTAGCGGGAGGGTCTAATGAGCAGTTCTTC
TRBJ2-1,TRBV9,NA,TRBD2,CASSGTSFNEQFF,TGTGCCAGCAGCGGGACTAGCTTCAATGAGCAGTTCTTC
TRBJ1-5,TRBV15,NA,TRBD1,CATSSITGQGDQPQHF,TGTGCCACCAGCAGCATAACGGGACAGGGTGATCAGCCCCAGCATTTT
TRBJ2-2,TRBV7-2,few,NA,CASSLRGSDTGELFF,TGTGCCAGCAGCTTAAGAGGGAGTGATACCGGGGAGCTGTTTTTT
TRBJ1-2,TRBV7-2,NA,NA,CASSLEVVSVRDYGYTF,TGTGCCAGCAGCTTAGAGGTCGTATCAGTTCGGGACTATGGCTACACCTTC
TRBJ2-3,TRBV6-2/TRBV6-3,NA,TRBD2,CASSSPREANTQYF,TGTGCCAGCAGTTCTCCGCGGGAGGCGAATACGCAGTATTTT
TRBJ1-4,TRBV5-1,NA,NA,CASSLTDAGTKGKEKLFF,TGCGCCAGCAGCTTGACGGACGCAGGGACAAAGGGGAAGGAAAAACTGTTTTTT
TRBJ2-1,TRBV20-1,NA,NA,CSASRGADQIYNEQFF,TGCAGTGCTAGTCGCGGGGCCGATCAGATCTACAATGAGCAGTTCTTC
TRBJ2-3,TRBV19,NA,NA,CASSPAGGLDTQYF,TGTGCCAGTAGTCCCGCGGGTGGGTTAGATACGCAGTATTTT